The clone carrying this TCR beta chain was counted many times. V was clipped by 7 bases and J by 3 bases, with 15 bases between them. The CDR3 contains 14 residues. Germline V lookup: CDR1 MNHEY, CDR2 SVGEGT. A single record per CDR3 protein comes from TCRdb applying MiXCR to the 5' RACE reads. This sample has 30,000 to 40,000 distinct CDR3 sequences; 6.6% occur once, and the top ten carry around a fifth. This sample is part of a study of T cells after yellow fever vaccination. Looking at the study overall: Cell sorting separated EM, EMRA, CM and Tscm memory subsets by CD3, CD45RA, CCR7 and CD95.

The study's findings and limits: There was a possibility that FACS-sorted repertoires contained abundant clonotypes contaminating from the bulk population. Post-booster reappearance was seen for most primary-vaccination clones (96% CD4, 75% to 90% CD8). There were almost no vaccine-responding clonotypes detectable in the sorted memory subsets on day 0.

The sequenced sample was PBMCs, either bulk or a sorted T-cell subset (CD4+, CD8+, memory, or dextramer-sorted; not recorded which), obtained on the day of the first yellow fever vaccination. This chain joins TRBV6-2 or TRBV6-3 and TRBJ1-1; D not certain. The sequence derives from a man between 18 and 35 years old who received the YFV17D yellow fever vaccine. Written as DNA, the CDR3 is TGTGCCAGCACCTACCAGGCGGGGTACACTGAAGCTTTCTTT. It translates to CASTYQAGYTEAFF.